These 21 T cell receptor beta chains share one sample of origin, sequenced in a study of vaccination effects on CD4 cells after COVID-19. Isolating CD4+ T cells followed approximately 9 days of culture. All participants had two doses of either the BNT162b2 or mRNA-1273 vaccine. Method: immunoSEQ multiplex PCR; TCRdb's copy keeps in-frame clones and lacks some. The sample contains approximately 30,000 clones, about 67% of which appear only once. The antigens of these receptors remain unknown. The sample was CD4+ T cells from PBMCs cultured without peptide, taken after COVID-19 vaccination. The receptors shown here come from a human donor who received a COVID-19 vaccine.

The chain uses TRBV6-2 or TRBV6-3 and TRBJ2-2, with TRBD1 matching over 10 bases. In germline, CDR1 is MNHEY, CDR2 SVGEGT. Trimming removed 0 bases from V and 6 bases from J; junction bases left unmatched: 7. The CDR3 contains 17 residues. The CDR3 protein is CASSYSPRTGGAGELFF. CDR3 DNA: TGTGCCAGCAGTTACTCCCCCAGGACAGGGGGGGCCGGGGAGCTGTTTTTT.

This clone appeared a single time. The V call is TRBV4-2, the J call TRBJ2-7, with 8 positions matching TRBD2. The V and J ends lost 3 bases and 4 bases, in that order; junction bases with no gene match: 17. The germline gives CDR1 LGHNA, CDR2 YNFKEQ. The CDR3 contains 18 residues. CDR3 coding DNA: TGTGCCAGCAGCCAGGAGCCTACTAGCGGCGGGAGCTTGTACGAGCAGTACTTC. It encodes CASSQEPTSGGSLYEQYF.

Worth noting for this clone: Other DNA variants within this sample encode the same CDR3. CDR3 sequence reads: CASSLGLAGATDTQYF. The CDR3 DNA is TGTGCCAGCAGCCTGGGACTAGCGGGGGCCACAGATACGCAGTATTTT. V is TRBV11-2 and J is TRBJ2-3, with 14 bases lining up with TRBD2. The CDR3 length is 16 residues. Trimming removed 5 bases from V and 2 bases from J; junction bases left unmatched: 3. Germline CDR1 is SGHAT and CDR2 is FQNNGV.

This chain links TRBV18 with TRBJ2-2, with 8 bases that match TRBD1. J lost 3 bases, V lost 0 bases, and 3 bases had no gene match. Germline V gene data show CDR1 as KGHSH and CDR2 as LQKENI. The CDR3 loop spans 16 amino acids. This chain's CDR3 is CASSPPTGADTGELFF. In nucleotides, the CDR3 is TGTGCCAGCTCACCACCGACAGGGGCGGACACCGGGGAGCTGTTTTTT.

The table lists this clone with a few counts. The CDR3 DNA sequence: TGTGCCAGCACTGGGACTGGAAACACCATATATTTT. It translates to CASTGTGNTIYF. V usage is TRBV12-3 or TRBV12-4 and J usage is TRBJ1-3; D remains unclear. Trimming left V 7 bases short and J 2 bases short, with 6 bases between. The CDR3 length is 12 residues.

This clone has more than one count but fewer than ten. The J gene is TRBJ1-5, the V gene TRBV19, with unresolved D. This CDR3 has 12 amino acids. CDR1 and CDR2 from the germline V gene are LNHDA and SQIVND (reference sequence). The V end was cut by 9 bases, the J end by 0 bases, with 6 bases between. The CDR3 DNA reads as TGTGCCAGCGCGGGTAGCAATCAGCCCCAGCATTTT. Translating it yields CASAGSNQPQHF.

This clone was picked up one time. J is TRBJ1-2 and V is TRBV7-2; 7 nucleotides line up with TRBD1. Germline assignment: CDR1 SGHTA and CDR2 FQGNSA. The V gene end was trimmed by 6 bases and the J gene end by 6 bases; junction bases not matched to a gene: 10. The CDR3 sequence is 14 residues long. The CDR3 DNA reads TGTGCCAGCAGTCCCCGACAGGGTCGGAATGGCTACACCTTC. Translated: CASSPRQGRNGYTF. The variable domain in full, with the rest retrieved from reference TRBV7-2 and TRBJ1-2, is GAGVSQSPSNKVTEKGKDVELRCDPISGHTALYWYRQSLGQGLEFLIYFQGNSAPDKSGLPSDRFSAERTGGSVSTLTIQRTQQEDSAVYLCASSPRQGRNGYTFGSGTRLTVV.

Here the CDR3 DNA reads TGCGCCAGCAGCCAAGGTCCAGAGAACACTGAAGCTTTCTTT. This gives the protein CASSQGPENTEAFF. This chain links TRBV4-3 with TRBJ1-1; D uncertain. CDR1 and CDR2 (germline): LGHNA, YSLEER. V was cut by 1 base and J by 1 base, with 7 bases left in between. This CDR3 has 14 amino acids.

The V and J genes are TRBV11-2 and TRBJ1-2; D gene ambiguous. Germline V gives CDR1 SGHAT, CDR2 FQNNGV. Trimming stripped 5 bases from V and 4 bases from J, with 17 bases between. The CDR3 covers 15 residues. The CDR3 DNA reads TGTGCCAGCAGCCTCCAGCCAGCAGTCCTCTATGGCTACACCTTC. It specifies CASSLQPAVLYGYTF.

This clone was recorded a few times. The chain combines TRBV19 with TRBJ1-5; a weak D match, TRBD1 (5 bases). V was trimmed by 6 bases and J by 1 base, leaving 13 bases between them. CDR3 length: 15 residues. Germline CDR1 reads LNHDA; CDR2 reads SQIVND (reference sequence). CDR3 amino acids: CASSTGTVSNQPQHF. In DNA, the CDR3 is TGTGCCAGTAGCACGGGGACCGTAAGCAATCAGCCCCAGCATTTT.

The chain has TRBV27 and TRBJ2-1, with D possibly being TRBD1 or TRBD2 (5 bases each). The CDR3 sequence is 16 residues long. Per the germline V gene, CDR1 is MNHEY and CDR2 is SMNVEV (reference sequence). Trimming cost V 5 bases and J 0 bases, with 14 bases left between them. In nucleotides, the CDR3 is TGTGCCAGCAGTAGCTACCCCGGGACCTCCTACAATGAGCAGTTCTTC. Translation gives CASSSYPGTSYNEQFF.

The genes are TRBV13 and TRBJ2-2; 9 nucleotides agree with TRBD1. The CDR3 runs to 16 residues. With 5 bases clipped from V and 7 bases from J, the junction kept 11 bases outside the gene matches. CDR1 and CDR2 from the germline V gene are PRHDT and FYEKMQ (reference sequence). The CDR3 bases are TGTGCCAGCAGCCTCCGGACAGGGGCATTGTTCGGGGAGCTGTTTTTT. This encodes CASSLRTGALFGELFF.

This clone was detected a few times. This chain uses TRBV2 with TRBJ1-5, with 9 bases that match TRBD1. With V trimmed by 4 bases and J by 3 bases, 7 bases remained unmatched. Per the germline V gene, CDR1 is SNHLY and CDR2 is FYNNEI. This CDR3 region has 16 residues. As DNA, the CDR3 is TGTGCCAGCAGTGTCTGGGGACAGGGCCTCAATCAGCCCCAGCATTTT. Translation gives CASSVWGQGLNQPQHF.

The sample holds a few counts of this clone. The DNA of the CDR3 is TGCGCCAGCAGTCGAGACACCTACGAGCAGTACTTC. Encoded protein: CASSRDTYEQYF. The V call is TRBV4-1, the J call TRBJ2-7, with D unresolved. V shed 6 bases and J shed 2 bases, with 8 bases lying between them. Germline CDR1 reads MGHRA; CDR2 reads YSYEKL. The CDR3 contains 12 residues.

Here the CDR3 DNA reads TGCGCCAGCAGGTCACCCCCAAGCGAGCAGTACTTC. It translates to CASRSPPSEQYF. The genes are TRBV5-1 and TRBJ2-7; D gene unclear. V was clipped by 5 bases and J by 6 bases, with 12 bases between them. The CDR3 extends over 12 amino acids. CDR1 is SGHRS and CDR2 is YFSETQ in the germline V gene.

The sample holds a few counts of this clone. This chain connects TRBV4-1 to TRBJ2-1; 15 bases fit TRBD2. V shed 4 bases and J 0 bases; nucleotides not matched to a gene: 1. The germline V gene encodes CDR1 MGHRA and CDR2 YSYEKL. The CDR3 loop spans 17 amino acids. The CDR3 sequence: CASSRTSGGDSYNEQFF. CDR3 DNA: TGCGCCAGCAGCCGGACTAGCGGGGGGGACTCCTACAATGAGCAGTTCTTC.

This chain uses TRBV30 with TRBJ1-3; weak D call: TRBD1 (5 bases). CDR1 is GTSNPN and CDR2 is SVGIG in the germline V gene (reference sequence). The V and J ends lost 7 bases and 2 bases respectively, with 12 bases between them. This CDR3 is built from 13 residues. In DNA form, the CDR3 reads TGTGCCTCCCTTACAGGTACTGGAAACACCATATATTTT. This gives the protein CASLTGTGNTIYF.

This clone was seen just once. This sequence joins TRBV5-6 and TRBJ1-2; 8 nucleotides align to TRBD1. This CDR3 spans 14 amino acids. From germline, CDR1 is SGHDT and CDR2 YYEEEE. After removal of 0 bases from V and 6 bases from J, the junction contained 4 bases not matched to a gene. CDR3 protein: CASSLDRGSHGYTF. CDR3 nucleotides: TGTGCCAGCAGCTTGGACAGGGGGTCACATGGCTACACCTTC.

This chain connects TRBV5-1 to TRBJ2-1; TRBD2 matches at 13 bases. Trimming at V came to 0 bases and at J to 3 bases, leaving 3 bases not matched to a gene. Per germline, CDR1 SGHRS and CDR2 YFSETQ. The CDR3 sequence is 17 residues long. CDR3 residues: CASSLGGTSGVYNEQFF. The CDR3 nucleotides are TGCGCCAGCAGCTTGGGGGGGACTAGCGGGGTCTACAATGAGCAGTTCTTC.

The chain carries TRBV30 and TRBJ1-4, with 7 bases lining up with TRBD1. The CDR3 has 15 amino acids. Looked up from germline, CDR1 is GTSNPN and CDR2 is SVGIG (reference sequence). V gave up 3 bases and J gave up 8 bases; unmatched junction bases: 12. In DNA, the CDR3 is TGTGCCTGGAGCCCAACTGGGACAGTGGGAGAAAAACTGTTTTTT. Protein sequence: CAWSPTGTVGEKLFF.

The chain uses TRBV7-9 and TRBJ1-2, with D unresolved. The CDR3 consists of 12 residues. Germline V CDR1 and CDR2: SEHNR, FQNEAQ (reference sequence). V shed 2 bases and J shed 4 bases, with 5 bases lying between them. The chain's CDR3 is CASSLPGYGYTF. The CDR3 DNA sequence: TGTGCCAGCAGCTTACCGGGCTATGGCTACACCTTC.